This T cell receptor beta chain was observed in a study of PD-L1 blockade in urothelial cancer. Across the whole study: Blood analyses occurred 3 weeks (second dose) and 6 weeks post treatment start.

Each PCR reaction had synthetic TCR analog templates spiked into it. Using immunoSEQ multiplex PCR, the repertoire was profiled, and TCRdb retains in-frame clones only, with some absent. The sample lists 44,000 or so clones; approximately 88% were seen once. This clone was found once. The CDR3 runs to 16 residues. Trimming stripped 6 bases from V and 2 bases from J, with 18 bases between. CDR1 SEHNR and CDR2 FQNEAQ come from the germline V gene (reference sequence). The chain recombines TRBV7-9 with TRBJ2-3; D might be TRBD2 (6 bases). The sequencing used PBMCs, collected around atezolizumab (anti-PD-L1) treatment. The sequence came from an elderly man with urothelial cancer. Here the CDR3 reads CASSWGGAIDTDTQYF. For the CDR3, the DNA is TGTGCCAGCAGTTGGGGCGGGGCCATAGACACAGATACGCAGTATTTT.